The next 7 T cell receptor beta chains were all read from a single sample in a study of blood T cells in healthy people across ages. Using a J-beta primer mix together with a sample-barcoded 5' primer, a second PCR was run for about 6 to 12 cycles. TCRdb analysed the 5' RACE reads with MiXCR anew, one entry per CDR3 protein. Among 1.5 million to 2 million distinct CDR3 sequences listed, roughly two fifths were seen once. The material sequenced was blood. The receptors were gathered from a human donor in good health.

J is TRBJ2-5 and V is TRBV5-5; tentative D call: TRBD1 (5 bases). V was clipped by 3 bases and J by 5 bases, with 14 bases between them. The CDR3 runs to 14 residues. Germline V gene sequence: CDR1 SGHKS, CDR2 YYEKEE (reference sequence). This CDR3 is CASSWFREPETQYF. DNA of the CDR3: TGTGCCAGCAGCTGGTTCAGGGAACCGGAGACCCAGTACTTC.

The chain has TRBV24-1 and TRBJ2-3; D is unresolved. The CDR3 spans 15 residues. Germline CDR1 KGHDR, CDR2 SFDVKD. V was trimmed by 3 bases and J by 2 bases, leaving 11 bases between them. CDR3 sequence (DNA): TGTGCCACCAGTGATCCACTGACACCCACAGATACGCAGTATTTT. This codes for CATSDPLTPTDTQYF.

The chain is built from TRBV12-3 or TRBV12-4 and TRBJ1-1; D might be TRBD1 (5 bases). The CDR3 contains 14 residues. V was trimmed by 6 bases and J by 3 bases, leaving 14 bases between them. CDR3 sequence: CASRAGTSHTEAFF. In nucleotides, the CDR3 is TGTGCCAGCAGGGCCGGGACCAGTCACACTGAAGCTTTCTTT.

The chain's CDR3 is CASKTTAGGIYGYTF. In DNA, the CDR3 is TGTGCCAGCAAAACCACAGCCGGGGGTATCTATGGCTACACCTTC. The chain carries TRBV7-2 and TRBJ1-2, with D maybe TRBD1 (5 bases). Germline V gene data show CDR1 as SGHTA and CDR2 as FQGNSA. V lost 7 bases, J lost 4 bases, and 19 bases lay in between. The CDR3 runs to 15 residues.

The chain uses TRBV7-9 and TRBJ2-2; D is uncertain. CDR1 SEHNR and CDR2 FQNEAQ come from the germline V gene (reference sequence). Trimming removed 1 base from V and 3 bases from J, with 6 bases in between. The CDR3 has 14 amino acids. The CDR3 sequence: CASSLGTYTGELFF. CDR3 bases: TGTGCCAGCAGCTTAGGCACATACACCGGGGAGCTGTTTTTT.

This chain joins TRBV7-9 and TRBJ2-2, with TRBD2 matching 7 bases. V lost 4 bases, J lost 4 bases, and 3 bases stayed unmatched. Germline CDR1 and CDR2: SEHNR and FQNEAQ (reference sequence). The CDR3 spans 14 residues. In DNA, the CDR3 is TGTGCCAGCAGCTCCGGGGGGTTCACCGGGGAGCTGTTTTTT. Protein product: CASSSGGFTGELFF.

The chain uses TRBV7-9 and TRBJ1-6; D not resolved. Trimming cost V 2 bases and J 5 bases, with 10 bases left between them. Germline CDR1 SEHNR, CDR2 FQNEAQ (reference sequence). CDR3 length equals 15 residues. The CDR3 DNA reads TGTGCCAGCAGCTTATCACAGAGAAATAATTCACCCCTCCACTTT. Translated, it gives CASSLSQRNNSPLHF.